This T cell receptor (beta chain) appears in the sequencing data of a study of shared clonotypes between healthy human individuals. Germline V gene sequence: CDR1 LNHDA, CDR2 SQIVND (reference sequence). The CDR3 sequence is 16 residues long. With V trimmed by 4 bases and J by 2 bases, 7 bases remained unmatched. Every subset had its genomic DNA shared out evenly among several immunoSEQ plates. Per the original methods: In the immunoSEQ data, sequences were junction-only and lacked quality scores, so filtering differed. The data were produced by immunoSEQ multiplex PCR, yet TCRdb's version contains in-frame clones alone and is incomplete. V, J and clone size derive from that table, while D and trimming were established from the DNA sequence. This sample has hundreds of thousands of clones, with about 95% found just once. Everyone who donated was a Caucasian adult who lived in Nashville, Tennessee.

The sample consisted of naive CD4+ T cells sorted from blood. The subset denotes: CD45RA+ positively selected. The source of this sequence is a woman in her thirties in good health. This rearrangement joins TRBV19 to TRBJ1-3; TRBD1 aligns across 8 bases. CDR3 in DNA: TGTGCCAGTAGTACTGCAGGGGGCCGGGCTGGAAACACCATATATTTT. Translated, it gives CASSTAGGRAGNTIYF.